Included here is one T cell receptor (beta chain) sequence, with context. The data were obtained in a study of blood T cell repertoires in COVID-19. Overall study context: Acute and convalescent COVID-19 specimens originated in the United States, Italy and Spain. Sample material is recorded as cDNA or gDNA derived from T cells, B-cell-depleted T cells, or PBMCs.

Per the original data handling: Reference gene primer amplification yielded estimated nucleated cell counts. The protocol was immunoSEQ multiplex PCR, while the TCRdb copy is restricted to in-frame clones and leaves out a portion. The V and J calls and clone size are taken from that table; D and trimming were inferred from the DNA. Altogether over 70,000 clones are present, more than 75% being singletons, with the ten largest covering roughly 9.8%. The Seattle patients joined while their infection was active and were tracked longitudinally afterward. Source material: peripheral blood. The sequence derives from a man in his 60s with COVID-19, enrolled during active disease.

The CDR3 spells CSVLGTGGHQPQHF. CDR3 nucleotide sequence: TGCAGCGTGCTTGGGACAGGGGGCCATCAGCCCCAGCATTTT. This chain connects TRBV29-1 to TRBJ1-5; 12 bases are shared with TRBD1. Germline CDR1 SQVTM, CDR2 ANQGSEA. Trimming took 6 bases from V and 5 from J; bases not matched to a gene: 5. This CDR3 comprises 14 residues.